The source of this T cell receptor beta chain is a study of shared clonotypes between healthy human individuals. On the study more broadly: Researchers assigned three CD4 naive, three CD4 memory, two CD8 naive and one CD8 memory plate to each donor.

Original processing methods: Because ImmunoSEQ provided only junction sequences with no quality scores, the filtering differed. Profiled with immunoSEQ multiplex PCR; TCRdb holds only in-frame clones, not every one. That table gives V, J and clone size, and the DNA gave D and trimming. There are millions of clones in the sample; approximately 92% occur only once, and around 0.14% lies in the top ten. Study findings and constraints: Represented genetic and exposure-history diversity was restricted by having few donors. Although depth was large, rarefaction showed that sequencing of the sorted subsets was incomplete.

As concerns this clone: What it binds is unknown.

The sequencing input was naive CD4+ T cells sorted from blood. The sample's subset: CD45RA+ positively selected. The receptor was isolated from a man between 18 and 29 years old in good health.

CDR3 sequence reads: CASSPRSGGGLTYYEQYF. The DNA for the CDR3 is TGTGCCAGCAGCCCGAGGTCGGGGGGAGGACTGACCTACTACGAGCAGTACTTC. This sequence joins TRBV7-8 and TRBJ2-7, with 7 bases matching TRBD2. This CDR3 has 18 residues. Per the germline V gene, CDR1 is SGHVS and CDR2 is FQNEAQ. With 5 bases clipped from V and 3 bases from J, the junction kept 19 bases outside the gene matches.